This T cell receptor beta chain was captured by sequencing in a study of CD8+ T cells in alopecia areata. Study-wide results and limits: Normal-skin resident alphabeta T cells also appear among scalp sample sequences. Patients displayed less clarity in TCR sharing than mice, a finding possibly related to HLA.

CD4+ and CD8+ T cells were sorted from PBMCs stained for CD3, CD4 and CD8. The authors extracted RNA and reverse transcribed it into cDNA as the sequencing template. Using immunoSEQ multiplex PCR, the repertoire was profiled, and TCRdb retains in-frame clones only, with some absent. Of more than 100,000 clones listed, roughly 53% are singletons. The CDR3 totals 14 residues. With 5 bases clipped from V and 2 bases from J, the junction kept 4 bases outside the gene matches. Germline CDR1 is SGHTA and CDR2 is FQGNSA. Remarks on this clone: Its antigen is unidentified.

The sequence derives from a human donor in good health. The chain combines TRBV7-2 with TRBJ2-5, with 8 bases fitting TRBD2. Sequencing was done on a sample of CD4+ T cells sorted from blood. CDR3 residues: CASSASGLQETQYF. In DNA form, the CDR3 reads TGTGCCAGCAGCGCTAGCGGGCTTCAAGAGACCCAGTACTTC.